The sequence of this T cell receptor beta chain was determined in a study of cytomegalovirus exposure and HLA in healthy donors. Study-wide points: The dataset shows that most TCR sequences were rare, while some public TCRs occurred in many donors.

PCR primers comprised 60 Vbeta and 13 Jbeta primers. The repertoire was sequenced with immunoSEQ multiplex PCR; TCRdb's copy has only in-frame clones and lacks some. The repertoire holds under 150,000 clones, with around 86% as singletons. Worth noting for this clone: The antigen is not known.

Looked up from germline, CDR1 is MGHDK and CDR2 is SYGVNS. Trimming cost V 3 bases and J 5 bases, with 14 bases left between them. This CDR3 is 15 amino acids long. Material: PBMCs. This sequence joins TRBV25-1 and TRBJ2-1; D is perhaps TRBD1 (7 bases). The clonotype comes from a man aged 18 to 29 in good health and CMV-seronegative. The CDR3 spells CASSEVRGRNNEQFF. The CDR3 region has the DNA TGTGCCAGCAGTGAGGTCAGGGGGAGGAACAATGAGCAGTTCTTC.